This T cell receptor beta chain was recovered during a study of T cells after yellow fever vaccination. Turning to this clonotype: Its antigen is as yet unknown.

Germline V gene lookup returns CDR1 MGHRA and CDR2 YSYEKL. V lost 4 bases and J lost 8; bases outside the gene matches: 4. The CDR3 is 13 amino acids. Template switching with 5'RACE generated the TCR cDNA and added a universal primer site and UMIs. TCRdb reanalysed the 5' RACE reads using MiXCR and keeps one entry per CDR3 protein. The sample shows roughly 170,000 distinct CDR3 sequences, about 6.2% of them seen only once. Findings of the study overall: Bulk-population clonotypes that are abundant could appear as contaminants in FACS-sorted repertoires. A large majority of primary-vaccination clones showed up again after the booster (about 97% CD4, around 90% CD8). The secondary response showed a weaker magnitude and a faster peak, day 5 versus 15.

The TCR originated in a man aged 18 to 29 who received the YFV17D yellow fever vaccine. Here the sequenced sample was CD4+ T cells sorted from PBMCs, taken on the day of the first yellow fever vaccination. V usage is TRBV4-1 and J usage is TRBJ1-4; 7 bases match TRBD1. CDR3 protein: CASSLTGAEKLFF. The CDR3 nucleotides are TGCGCCAGCAGCCTCACAGGGGCCGAAAAACTGTTTTTT.